This passage covers 22 T cell receptor beta chains from one sample sequenced in a study of cytomegalovirus exposure and HLA in healthy donors. The PCR made use of 60 Vbeta and 13 Jbeta primers. Produced via immunoSEQ multiplex PCR; TCRdb's table is partial and in-frame only. This sample carries over 60,000 clones, 75% of them seen once, and the ten largest clones take 9.5% to 15%. Sequencing input: PBMCs. The receptors here all came from a man in his 70s in good health and CMV-seronegative.

CDR3 sequence: CASSAGGRPYGYTF. The CDR3 DNA follows: TGTGCCAGCAGTGCAGGGGGGAGGCCCTATGGCTACACCTTC. The chain recombines TRBV6-5 with TRBJ1-2, with 7 bases fitting TRBD1. The V and J ends lost 5 bases and 4 bases, in that order; junction bases with no gene match: 7. Germline V lookup: CDR1 MNHEY, CDR2 SVGAGI. The CDR3 contains 14 residues.

The chain's CDR3 is CATSTRPLAGKNIQYF. As DNA, the CDR3 is TGTGCCACCAGCACTAGACCCCTGGCCGGCAAAAACATTCAGTACTTC. This chain joins TRBV15 and TRBJ2-4; no clear D gene. This CDR3 has 16 amino acids. Trimming removed 4 bases from V and 3 bases from J, with 16 bases in between. Germline V CDR1 and CDR2: LNHNV, YYDKDF (reference sequence).

The chain joins TRBV11-2 to TRBJ2-7, with D hard to call. CDR3 size: 11 residues. The ends were cut back, 5 bases at V and 7 bases at J, with 9 bases in the middle. Germline V CDR1 and CDR2: SGHAT, FQNNGV. The CDR3 protein is CASSPSREQYF. CDR3 coding DNA: TGTGCCAGCAGCCCTTCCCGGGAGCAGTACTTC.

The chain uses TRBV4-1 and TRBJ1-6; no firm D call. The germline gives CDR1 MGHRA, CDR2 YSYEKL. Between the trimmed V and J ends, which lost 1 base and 0 bases, there was a span of 7 bases. The CDR3 length is 16 residues. Here the CDR3 DNA reads TGCGCCAGCAGCCAAGTAGTGAGCTCCTATAATTCACCCCTCCACTTT. It codes for CASSQVVSSYNSPLHF.

This clone was seen a handful of times. CDR3 in DNA: TGTGCCACCAGCAGAGATAGCCGGAGCACCATATATTTT. The encoded protein is CATSRDSRSTIYF. This sequence joins TRBV15 and TRBJ1-3; D is undetermined. CDR3 length equals 13 residues. Trimming removed 0 bases from V and 9 bases from J, with 9 bases in between. The germline V gene has CDR1 LNHNV and CDR2 YYDKDF (reference sequence).

CDR3 sequence reads: CASSLRGLGNTEAFF. The CDR3 coding sequence is TGTGCCAGCAGTTTAAGGGGGTTAGGGAACACTGAAGCTTTCTTT. The rearrangement uses TRBV27 and TRBJ1-1; D might be TRBD1 (6 bases). This CDR3 region has 15 residues. Per germline, CDR1 MNHEY and CDR2 SMNVEV (reference sequence). V lost 2 bases to trimming and J lost 1 base, with 11 bases between them.

This clone was counted once. The J gene is TRBJ1-6, the V gene TRBV2; TRBD1 matches 9 bases. V gave up 6 bases and J gave up 7 bases; unmatched junction bases: 7. Germline V gene lookup returns CDR1 SNHLY and CDR2 FYNNEI. This CDR3 region has 15 residues. The CDR3 coding sequence is TGTGCCAGCAGCACGGACAGGGGTGGCAATTCACCCCTCCACTTT. Residues: CASSTDRGGNSPLHF.

The chain links TRBV7-2 to TRBJ2-7, with TRBD2 matching 7 bases. V lost 5 bases and J lost 4; bases outside the gene matches: 8. Germline V CDR1 and CDR2: SGHTA, FQGNSA. The CDR3 is 14 residues long. CDR3 nucleotide sequence: TGTGCCAGCAGCGACCAGAGCGGGGTGTACGAGCAGTACTTC. This translates into CASSDQSGVYEQYF.

The table lists this clone with a count of one. V and J are TRBV5-6 and TRBJ2-1; TRBD1 is a possible D gene (6 bases). V was shortened by 2 bases and J by 7 bases, with 13 bases between the two germline ends. This CDR3 is 14 amino acids long. Germline V lookup: CDR1 SGHDT, CDR2 YYEEEE. The CDR3 is CASSFPTGSNEQFF. CDR3 sequence (DNA): TGTGCCAGCAGCTTCCCGACAGGTTCGAATGAGCAGTTCTTC.

This clone has ten or more counts. The chain uses TRBV6-1 and TRBJ1-1; D is perhaps TRBD1 (5 bases). This CDR3 region has 14 residues. Trimming removed 2 bases from V and 1 base from J, with 8 bases in between. The germline gives CDR1 MNHNS, CDR2 SASEGT. In nucleotides, the CDR3 is TGTGCCAGCAGTGAAAGGAGGGGGAACACTGAAGCTTTCTTT. Translating it yields CASSERRGNTEAFF.

The chain has TRBV5-4 and TRBJ1-2, with unresolved D. Germline CDR1 is SGHNT and CDR2 is YYREEE (reference sequence). Trimming shortened V by 0 bases and J by 11 bases, and 11 bases separated the two germline ends. The CDR3 consists of 12 residues. In DNA form, the CDR3 reads TGTGCCAGCAGCTTGGCTGGCCGTCCTTACACCTTC. Translation gives CASSLAGRPYTF.

The V gene is TRBV30, the J gene TRBJ2-2; 8 bases agree with TRBD1. CDR3 length equals 14 residues. From germline, CDR1 is GTSNPN and CDR2 SVGIG (reference sequence). Unmatched junction bases numbered 6, after V lost 8 bases and J lost 1 base. The CDR3 reads CATTGTGNTGELFF. DNA for the CDR3: TGTGCCACGACTGGGACAGGGAACACCGGGGAGCTGTTTTTT.

This clone was observed a single time. The chain carries TRBV5-1 and TRBJ2-5; 9 bases match TRBD2. The J call could be wrong; TRBJ2-7 is a better fit for the DNA end. Germline CDR1 SGHRS, CDR2 YFSETQ. This CDR3 has 15 residues. CDR3 in DNA: TGCGCCAGCAGCTTGGAGGCGGGAGGGCACTACGAGCAGTACTTC. Amino acids: CASSLEAGGHYEQYF.

The V and J genes are TRBV4-1 and TRBJ1-6, with D tentatively TRBD1 (5 bases). From germline, CDR1 is MGHRA and CDR2 YSYEKL. The CDR3 is made up of 15 amino acids. The V end was cut by 4 bases, the J end by 10 bases, with 17 bases between. CDR3 amino acids: CASSPSRDSFSPLHF. DNA of the CDR3: TGCGCCAGCAGCCCATCCCGAGACAGTTTCTCACCCCTCCACTTT.

Only one count was recorded for this clone. V gene TRBV5-1 combines with J gene TRBJ2-5; D perhaps matches TRBD2 (5 bases). Germline V gene sequence: CDR1 SGHRS, CDR2 YFSETQ. This CDR3 has 11 residues. V lost 6 bases, J lost 5 bases, and 8 bases lay in between. In DNA, the CDR3 is TGCGCCAGCAACCGAGGGGAGACCCAGTACTTC. Amino acids: CASNRGETQYF.

The chain employs TRBV7-9 and TRBJ1-3, with 8 bases lining up with TRBD1. Germline loops: CDR1 SEHNR, CDR2 FQNEAQ (reference sequence). V lost 6 bases, J lost 6 bases, and 10 bases stayed unmatched. The CDR3 covers 15 residues. In nucleotides, the CDR3 is TGTGCCAGCAGGGAGGCTACAGGGGGGAAAAACACCATATATTTT. Protein product: CASREATGGKNTIYF.

V usage is TRBV13 and J usage is TRBJ2-5, with 11 bases lining up with TRBD1. The J call may be faulty, since TRBJ2-7 better matches the DNA end. The CDR3 is 14 amino acids. Per the germline V gene, CDR1 is PRHDT and CDR2 is FYEKMQ (reference sequence). The CDR3 coding sequence is TGTGCCAGCAGCTTGGGGACAGGGGGTTGCGAGCAGTACTTC. It encodes CASSLGTGGCEQYF.

By sample share, this clone is medium-sized. The V call is TRBV4-1, the J call TRBJ1-5, with no clear D. The CDR3 runs to 13 residues. V lost 4 bases to trimming and J lost 7 bases, with 11 bases between them. The germline CDR1 and CDR2 sequences are MGHRA and YSYEKL. The CDR3 spells CASSRLAGQPQHF. DNA of the CDR3: TGCGCCAGCAGCCGCCTGGCGGGACAGCCCCAGCATTTT.

CDR3 region: CASSQVTRQGFRSPLHF. In DNA form, the CDR3 reads TGCGCCAGCAGCCAAGTCACCCGACAGGGGTTTAGGTCACCCCTCCACTTT. The V and J genes are TRBV4-1 and TRBJ1-6; TRBD1 matches at 8 bases. The V gene end was trimmed by 1 base and the J gene end by 10 bases; junction bases not matched to a gene: 12. The CDR3 sequence is 17 residues long. In germline, CDR1 is MGHRA, CDR2 YSYEKL.

This clone came up once. This sequence joins TRBV5-1 and TRBJ1-1; TRBD1 matches at 7 bases. There are 14 residues in the CDR3. J lost 1 base, V lost 4 bases, and 4 bases had no gene match. Germline CDR1 reads SGHRS; CDR2 reads YFSETQ. The CDR3 DNA follows: TGCGCCAGCAGCAAACAGGGGTCGAACACTGAAGCTTTCTTT. Its protein product is CASSKQGSNTEAFF. Supplemented by reference TRBV5-1 and TRBJ1-1, the full variable domain reads KAGVTQTPRYLIKTRGQQVTLSCSPISGHRSVSWYQQTPGQGLQFLFEYFSETQRNKGNFPGRFSGRQFSNSRSEMNVSTLELGDSALYLCASSKQGSNTEAFFGQGTRLTVV.

V gene TRBV28 combines with J gene TRBJ1-5, with D possibly being TRBD1 (6 bases). Trimming left V 6 bases short and J 6 bases short, with 18 bases between. Germline loops: CDR1 MDHEN, CDR2 SYDVKM. The CDR3 loop spans 15 amino acids. DNA for the CDR3: TGTGCCAGCAGGAATACAGGGTCCCCAGGTCAGCCCCAGCATTTT. Translated: CASRNTGSPGQPQHF. Filled out from reference TRBV28 and TRBJ1-5, the complete variable domain reads DVKVTQSSRYLVKRTGEKVFLECVQDMDHENMFWYRQDPGLGLRLIYFSYDVKMKEKGDIPEGYSVSREKKERFSLILESASTNQTSMYLCASRNTGSPGQPQHFGDGTRLSIL.

The genes are TRBV30 and TRBJ1-5; no firm D call. Germline assignment: CDR1 GTSNPN and CDR2 SVGIG (reference sequence). The CDR3 has 15 residues. V lost 1 base to trimming and J lost 3 bases, with 13 bases between them. The CDR3 sequence is CAWSDNRSLNQPQHF. CDR3 bases: TGTGCCTGGAGTGATAACAGATCTCTCAATCAGCCCCAGCATTTT.